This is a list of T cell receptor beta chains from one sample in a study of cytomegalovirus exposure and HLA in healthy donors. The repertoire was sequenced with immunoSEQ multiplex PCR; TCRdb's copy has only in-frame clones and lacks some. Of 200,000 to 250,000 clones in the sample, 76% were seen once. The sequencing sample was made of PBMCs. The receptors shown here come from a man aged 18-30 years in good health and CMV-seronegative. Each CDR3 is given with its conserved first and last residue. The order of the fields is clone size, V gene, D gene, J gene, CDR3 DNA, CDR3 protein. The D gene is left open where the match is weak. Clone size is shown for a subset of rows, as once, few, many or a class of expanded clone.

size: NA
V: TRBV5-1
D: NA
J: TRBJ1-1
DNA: TGCGCCAGCAGCAACGCCCCTCCCTTGGGCTACACTGAAGCTTTCTTT
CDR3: CASSNAPPLGYTEAFF

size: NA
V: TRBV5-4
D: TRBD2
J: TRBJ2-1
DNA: TGTGCCAGCAGTCCTACTAGCGGGCCTAATGGGAACAATGAGCAGTTCTTC
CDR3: CASSPTSGPNGNNEQFF

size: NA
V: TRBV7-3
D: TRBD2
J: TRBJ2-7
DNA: TGTGCCAGCAGCCCCGGGACTAGCGTCAACGAGCAGTACTTC
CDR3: CASSPGTSVNEQYF

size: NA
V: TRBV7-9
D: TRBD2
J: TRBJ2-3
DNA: TGTGCCAGCAGCTGGGACTATAATACGCAGTATTTT
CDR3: CASSWDYNTQYF

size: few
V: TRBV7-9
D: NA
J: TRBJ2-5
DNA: TGTGCCAGCAGCCACAAAGTAGGGACAATTAAGGAGACCCAGTACTTC
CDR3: CASSHKVGTIKETQYF

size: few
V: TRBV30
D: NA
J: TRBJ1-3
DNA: TGTGCCTGGGCCAGGGGCTCTGGAAACACCATATATTTT
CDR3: CAWARGSGNTIYF

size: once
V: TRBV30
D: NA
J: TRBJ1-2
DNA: TGTGCCTGGAGTCTGTCAGAGGCTTACTATGGCTACACCTTC
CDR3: CAWSLSEAYYGYTF

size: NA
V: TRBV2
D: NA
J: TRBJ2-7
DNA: TGTGCCAGCAGTGAAGTACAGTCCTACGAGCAGTACTTC
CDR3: CASSEVQSYEQYF

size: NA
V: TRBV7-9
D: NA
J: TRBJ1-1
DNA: TGTTCCAGCAGCTTTTTTAAAGAAGCTTTCTTT
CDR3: CSSSFFKEAFF

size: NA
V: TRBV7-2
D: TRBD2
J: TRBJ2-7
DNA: TGTGCCAGCAGCTTGACTAGCGGTACCTACGAGCAGTACTTC
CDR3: CASSLTSGTYEQYF

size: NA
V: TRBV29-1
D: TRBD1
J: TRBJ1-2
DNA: TGCAGCGCTGAAGGGACAGGGAACTATGGCTACACCTTC
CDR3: CSAEGTGNYGYTF

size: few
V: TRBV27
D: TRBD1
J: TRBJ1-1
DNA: TGTGCCAGCAGAGACAGGGTGAACACTGAAGCTTTCTTT
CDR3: CASRDRVNTEAFF

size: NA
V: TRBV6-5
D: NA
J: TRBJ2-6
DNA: TGTGCCAGCAGTTACTCGAGCCTCTCTGGGGCCAACGTCCTGACTTTC
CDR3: CASSYSSLSGANVLTF

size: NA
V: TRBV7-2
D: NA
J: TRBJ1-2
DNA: TGTGCCAGCAGCTTAGGACGGGAACAGAGTATAGTTGGCTACACCTTC
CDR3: CASSLGREQSIVGYTF

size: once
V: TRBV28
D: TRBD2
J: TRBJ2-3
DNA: TGTGCCAGCAGTAGGGGCGGGAGCACTGCAGATACGCAGTATTTT
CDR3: CASSRGGSTADTQYF

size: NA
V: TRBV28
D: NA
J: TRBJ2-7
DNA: TGTGCCAGCAGCCCCGCCGGGGGAGTCGACGAGCAGTACTTC
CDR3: CASSPAGGVDEQYF

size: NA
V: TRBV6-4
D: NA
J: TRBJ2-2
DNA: TGTGCCAGCAGTGACTTTGCGGGAAGAGGCGAGGAGCTGTTTTTT
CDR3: CASSDFAGRGEELFF

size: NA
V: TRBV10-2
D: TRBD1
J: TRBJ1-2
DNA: TGCGCCAGCAGTGAGTCGCGGCAGGGGGACGGCTACACCTTC
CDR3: CASSESRQGDGYTF

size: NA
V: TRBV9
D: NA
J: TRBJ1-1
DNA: TGTGCCAGCAGCGTTGTCTCGAACACTGAAGCTTTCTTT
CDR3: CASSVVSNTEAFF

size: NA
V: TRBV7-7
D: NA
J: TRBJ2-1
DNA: TGTGCTAGCAGCAAATCCGGGAACTACAATGAGCAGTTCTTC
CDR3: CASSKSGNYNEQFF

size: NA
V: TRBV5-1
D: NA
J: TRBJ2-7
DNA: TGCGCCAGCAGCTTGGCCCAGGGAATTAAGTACGAGCAGTACTTC
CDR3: CASSLAQGIKYEQYF

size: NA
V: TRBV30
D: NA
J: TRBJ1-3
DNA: TGTGCCTGGAGTACGGGACAACTCTCTGGAAACACCATATATTTT
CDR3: CAWSTGQLSGNTIYF

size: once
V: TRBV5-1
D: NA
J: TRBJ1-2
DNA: TGCGCCAGCAGCTTGGGACATACTTCGAACTATGGCTACACCTTC
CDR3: CASSLGHTSNYGYTF

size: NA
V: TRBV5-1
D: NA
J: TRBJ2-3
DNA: TGCGCCAGCAGCTTGGCCCGGAGGGTTCGCACAGATACGCAGTATTTT
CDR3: CASSLARRVRTDTQYF

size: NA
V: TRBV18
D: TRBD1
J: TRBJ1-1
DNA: TGTGCCAGCTCACCTACAGGGGGGAACACTGAAGCTTTCTTT
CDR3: CASSPTGGNTEAFF

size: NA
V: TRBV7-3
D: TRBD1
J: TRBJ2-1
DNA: TGTGCCAGCAAGGGGGCGGCGGATGAGCAGTTCTTC
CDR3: CASKGAADEQFF

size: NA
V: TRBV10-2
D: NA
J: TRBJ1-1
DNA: TGCGCCAGCAGTCTAACAGGGAACACTGAAGCTTTCTTT
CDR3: CASSLTGNTEAFF

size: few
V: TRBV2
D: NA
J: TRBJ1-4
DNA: TGTGCCAGCAGTCTTCCAGCGACAACTAATGAAAAACTGTTTTTT
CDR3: CASSLPATTNEKLFF

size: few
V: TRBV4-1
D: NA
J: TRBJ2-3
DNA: TGCGCCAGCAGCCAGGACAGAGCCACAGATACGCAGTATTTT
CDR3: CASSQDRATDTQYF

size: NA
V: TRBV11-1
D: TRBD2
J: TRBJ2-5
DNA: TGTGCCAGCAGCCTATTGGGACTAGCGGGAGAGACCCAGTACTTC
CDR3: CASSLLGLAGETQYF

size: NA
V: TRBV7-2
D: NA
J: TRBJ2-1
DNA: TGTGCCAGCAGCTCCCGGGGGAGCGGTGATGAGCAGTTCTTC
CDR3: CASSSRGSGDEQFF

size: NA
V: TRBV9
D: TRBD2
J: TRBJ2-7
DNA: TGTGCCAGCAGCTTTCTCCCGGGACTAGTTCCTCCCGAGCAGTACTTC
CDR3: CASSFLPGLVPPEQYF

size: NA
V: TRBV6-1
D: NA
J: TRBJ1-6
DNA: TGTGCCATCGGGGGTTCACCCCTCCACTTT
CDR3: CAIGGSPLHF

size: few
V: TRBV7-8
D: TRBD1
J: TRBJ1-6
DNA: TGTGCCAGCAGCCCCGACAGGGTGGGTTCACCCCTCCACTTT
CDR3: CASSPDRVGSPLHF

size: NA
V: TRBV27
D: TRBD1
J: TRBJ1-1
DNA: TGTGCCAGCAGTTTTGGGACAGCGAACACTGAAGCTTTCTTT
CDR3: CASSFGTANTEAFF

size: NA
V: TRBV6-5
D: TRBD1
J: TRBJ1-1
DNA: TGTGCCAGCAGTTACTCAGGGACAGGGCTAATCACTGAAGCTTTCTTT
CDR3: CASSYSGTGLITEAFF

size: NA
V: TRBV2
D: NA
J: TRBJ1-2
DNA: TGTGCCAGCAGTGTCACCCCCTATTATGGCTACACCTTC
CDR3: CASSVTPYYGYTF